The sequence of this T cell receptor (beta chain) was determined in a study of cytomegalovirus exposure and HLA in healthy donors. Broader study findings: A later analysis linked a missense DCLRE1C variant to TCR beta V- and J-gene trimming. Common viral pathogens seemed to be connected with several of the most significant clusters, according to a later analysis.

Donors consisted of healthy bone marrow donors. Donors were ostensibly healthy at sampling, although undocumented immune exposures were probable. PCR primers comprised 60 Vbeta and 13 Jbeta primers. Sequencing used immunoSEQ multiplex PCR; TCRdb keeps in-frame clones, though not all of them. This sample contains some 140,000 clones. About this clone: No antigen is known for it.

The germline CDR1 and CDR2 sequences are SQVTM and ANQGSEA. V was clipped by 5 bases and J by 1 base, with 19 bases between them. CDR3 length: 16 amino acids. The source of this sequence is a woman aged 55-69 years in good health and CMV-seronegative. Input material: PBMCs. The rearrangement uses TRBV29-1 and TRBJ2-3, with TRBD1 as a possible D gene (6 bases). The chain's CDR3 is CSVSDYRVGRTDTQYF. The DNA of the CDR3 is TGCAGCGTTAGCGATTACAGGGTGGGTCGCACAGATACGCAGTATTTT.